The 20 T cell receptor beta chains below come from one sample, sequenced in a study of cytomegalovirus exposure and HLA in healthy donors. Primers for the PCR totalled 60 Vbeta and 13 Jbeta. Profiling relied on immunoSEQ multiplex PCR, and the TCRdb table lists in-frame clones only, not all of them. The table shows about 200,000 clones, with approximately 80% occurring only once. The sequencing sample was made of PBMCs. These receptors all come from a boy aged 2 to 10 in good health and CMV-seronegative.

The CDR3 loop reads CASSLRLPAGGETQYF. The DNA of the CDR3 is TGTGCCAGCAGCCTACGACTCCCAGCGGGCGGGGAGACCCAGTACTTC. The chain recombines TRBV7-9 with TRBJ2-5; a weak D match, TRBD2 (6 bases). The CDR3 length is 16 residues. V was pared by 5 bases and J by 5 bases, with 21 bases between. Germline V gene data show CDR1 as SEHNR and CDR2 as FQNEAQ (reference sequence).

The chain combines TRBV18 with TRBJ2-2; D possibly corresponds to TRBD1 (5 bases). CDR3 size: 17 residues. Germline V CDR1 and CDR2: KGHSH, LQKENI. Trimming left V 1 base short and J 0 bases short, with 12 bases between. As DNA, the CDR3 is TGTGCCAGCTCACCACTAATGCACAGGACGAACACCGGGGAGCTGTTTTTT. Translated: CASSPLMHRTNTGELFF. The whole variable domain, filled in from reference TRBV18 and TRBJ2-2, reads NAGVMQNPRHLVRRRGQEARLRCSPMKGHSHVYWYRQLPEEGLKFMVYLQKENIIDESGMPKERFSAEFPKEGPSILRIQQVVRGDSAAYFCASSPLMHRTNTGELFFGEGSRLTVL.

The V and J genes are TRBV19 and TRBJ1-5; unclear D gene. Trimming stripped 6 bases from V and 5 bases from J, with 8 bases between. This CDR3 has 12 residues. Per the germline V gene, CDR1 is LNHDA and CDR2 is SQIVND (reference sequence). This chain's CDR3 is CASRLGDQPQHF. The CDR3, as DNA: TGTGCCAGTAGGTTGGGAGATCAGCCCCAGCATTTT. The whole variable domain, remainder taken from reference TRBV19 and TRBJ1-5, is DGGITQSPKYLFRKEGQNVTLSCEQNLNHDAMYWYRQDPGQGLRLIYYSQIVNDFQKGDIAEGYSVSREKKESFPLTVTSAQKNPTAFYLCASRLGDQPQHFGDGTRLSIL.

The chain recombines TRBV6-6 with TRBJ2-1; 7 nucleotides match TRBD1. The CDR3 length is 14 residues. V was pared by 2 bases and J by 7 bases, with 5 bases of the junction left unmatched. The germline V gene encodes CDR1 MNHNY and CDR2 SVGAGI (reference sequence). The CDR3 region is CASSYGQAVNEQFF. As DNA, the CDR3 is TGTGCCAGCAGTTACGGACAGGCAGTGAATGAGCAGTTCTTC.

V is TRBV7-2 and J is TRBJ2-1, with 9 bases fitting TRBD1. The CDR3 contains 15 residues. Trimming took 5 bases from V and 3 from J; bases not matched to a gene: 5. Germline V gene lookup returns CDR1 SGHTA and CDR2 FQGNSA. CDR3 nucleotide sequence: TGTGCCAGCAGCGAAGGACAGGGGTTCTACAATGAGCAGTTCTTC. It translates to CASSEGQGFYNEQFF.

This chain links TRBV4-3 with TRBJ2-1, with a possible D match to TRBD2 (7 bases). V dropped 2 bases and J dropped 7 bases, with 18 bases sitting between them. The CDR3 extends over 16 amino acids. Germline lookup yields CDR1 LGHNA and CDR2 YSLEER. The CDR3 sequence: CASSQKGEGVGNEQFF. The CDR3 region has the DNA TGCGCCAGCAGCCAAAAGGGGGAGGGGGTGGGGAATGAGCAGTTCTTC.

The chain employs TRBV9 and TRBJ2-1, with 7 positions matching TRBD2. The CDR3 covers 14 residues. Unmatched junction bases numbered 6, after V lost 3 bases and J lost 6 bases. CDR1 is SGDLS and CDR2 is YYNGEE in the germline V gene. CDR3 sequence: CASSAISGGNEQFF. The CDR3 DNA reads as TGTGCCAGCAGCGCAATCTCGGGGGGCAATGAGCAGTTCTTC. The full variable domain, with the rest looked up from reference TRBV9 and TRBJ2-1, is DSGVTQTPKHLITATGQRVTLRCSPRSGDLSVYWYQQSLDQGLQFLIQYYNGEERAKGNILERFSAQQFPDLHSELNLSSLELGDSALYFCASSAISGGNEQFFGPGTRLTVL.

This clone has more than one count but fewer than ten. The V call is TRBV7-8, the J call TRBJ2-3, with 12 bases matching TRBD2. The CDR3 length is 16 residues. The V gene's germline CDR1 is SGHVS and CDR2 FQNEAQ. V lost 3 bases to trimming and J lost 7 bases; unmatched junction nucleotides: 8. Here the CDR3 reads CASSFPSGGASNTQYF. The DNA for the CDR3 is TGTGCCAGCAGCTTTCCTAGCGGGGGGGCCTCGAATACGCAGTATTTT.

This clone showed up just a few times. J is TRBJ2-3 and V is TRBV6-1; tentatively, D is TRBD2 (5 bases). The germline V and J ends were trimmed by 2 bases and 1 base, with 13 bases remaining between them. The CDR3 contains 16 residues. CDR1 and CDR2 from the germline V gene are MNHNS and SASEGT. The CDR3 DNA sequence: TGTGCCAGCAGTGAATTCGGCCTAGCAGGCACAGATACGCAGTATTTT. This gives the protein CASSEFGLAGTDTQYF.

V and J are TRBV5-6 and TRBJ2-3; D is possibly TRBD1 (6 bases). This CDR3 is 15 amino acids long. Trimming left V 5 bases short and J 2 bases short, with 15 bases between. Looked up from germline, CDR1 is SGHDT and CDR2 is YYEEEE. CDR3 sequence reads: CASSFSRTATDTQYF. The DNA of the CDR3 is TGTGCCAGCAGTTTCTCCCGGACAGCCACAGATACGCAGTATTTT.

The chain has TRBV19 and TRBJ1-6; 9 nucleotides line up with TRBD1. Trimming cost V 7 bases and J 9 bases; bases outside gene matches: 7. The CDR3 length is 14 residues. CDR1 and CDR2 (germline): LNHDA, SQIVND (reference sequence). CDR3 in amino acids: CASKTGGISSPLHF. The DNA of the CDR3 is TGTGCCAGTAAGACAGGGGGAATAAGTTCACCCCTCCACTTT.

The V gene is TRBV19, the J gene TRBJ1-5; D not resolved. Germline values: CDR1 LNHDA, CDR2 SQIVND (reference sequence). The V and J ends lost 8 bases and 5 bases respectively, with 13 bases between them. This CDR3 is 13 amino acids long. The CDR3 loop reads CASAGVRDQPQHF. Written as DNA, the CDR3 is TGTGCCAGTGCGGGTGTGAGAGATCAGCCCCAGCATTTT.

This chain uses TRBV7-2 with TRBJ1-4; unclear D gene. Germline V gene data show CDR1 as SGHTA and CDR2 as FQGNSA. Trimming cost V 5 bases and J 0 bases, with 10 bases left between them. This CDR3 is 15 amino acids long. The CDR3 reads CASSQNGATNEKLFF. The DNA of the CDR3 is TGTGCCAGCAGCCAAAACGGAGCAACTAATGAAAAACTGTTTTTT.

Concerning this clone: Germline is not matched at one junction end, which may reflect a read error. The J gene is TRBJ1-2, the V gene TRBV2, with D perhaps TRBD1 (5 bases). The CDR3 covers 12 residues. Germline CDR1 reads SNHLY; CDR2 reads FYNNEI. The CDR3 loop reads CASSERPGGDHF. The CDR3 coding sequence is TGTGCCAGCAGTGAACGCCCGGGGGGGGACCACTTC.

This chain links TRBV2 with TRBJ2-1, with 11 bases lining up with TRBD2. This CDR3 has 17 amino acids. With 5 bases clipped from V and 7 bases from J, the junction kept 13 bases outside the gene matches. Germline CDR1 reads SNHLY; CDR2 reads FYNNEI. CDR3 coding DNA: TGTGCCAGCAGTCGTGTAGCGGGGGGGCCGGCGGGAAATGAGCAGTTCTTC. This gives the protein CASSRVAGGPAGNEQFF.

The chain joins TRBV7-3 to TRBJ2-1; 9 bases match TRBD2. Germline loops: CDR1 SGHTA, CDR2 FQGTGA. This CDR3 has 14 amino acids. After removal of 6 bases from V and 5 bases from J, the junction contained 5 bases not matched to a gene. In nucleotides, the CDR3 is TGTGCCAGCAGGAGGACTAGCGTAGACAATGAGCAGTTCTTC. This gives the protein CASRRTSVDNEQFF.

This chain joins TRBV9 and TRBJ1-3; 7 bases align to TRBD1. The CDR3 has 15 residues. Trimming removed 2 bases from V and 3 bases from J; junction bases left unmatched: 5. Germline V gene lookup returns CDR1 SGDLS and CDR2 YYNGEE. CDR3 DNA sequence: TGTGCCAGCAGCGTGAAAGGGGGCGATGGAAACACCATATATTTT. Its protein is CASSVKGGDGNTIYF. The full variable domain, its missing parts supplied by reference TRBV9 and TRBJ1-3, is DSGVTQTPKHLITATGQRVTLRCSPRSGDLSVYWYQQSLDQGLQFLIQYYNGEERAKGNILERFSAQQFPDLHSELNLSSLELGDSALYFCASSVKGGDGNTIYFGEGSWLTVV.

The rearrangement links TRBV19 to TRBJ1-2; 10 nucleotides match TRBD1. CDR1 LNHDA and CDR2 SQIVND come from the germline V gene (reference sequence). J lost 8 bases, V lost 8 bases, and 5 bases had no gene match. The CDR3 contains 12 residues. CDR3 amino acids: CASSDRGRGYTF. In DNA form, the CDR3 reads TGTGCCAGTTCTGACAGGGGGCGCGGCTACACCTTC.

The J gene is TRBJ2-7, the V gene TRBV10-3, with TRBD2 identical over 9 bases. CDR3 length: 14 residues. Germline V gene sequence: CDR1 ENHRY, CDR2 SYGVKD. After removal of 10 bases from V and 3 bases from J, the junction contained 10 bases not matched to a gene. The CDR3 DNA reads TGTGCCACTAGAGCGGGGGGCCCTGTCTACGAGCAGTACTTC. As protein: CATRAGGPVYEQYF.

The CDR3 DNA reads TGCGCCAGCAGCCAAGGAGACTACCTTAGGAATGAAAAACTGTTTTTT. It yields the protein CASSQGDYLRNEKLFF. The rearrangement joins TRBV4-1 to TRBJ1-4, with D unclear. The CDR3 length is 16 residues. The germline V and J ends were trimmed by 1 base and 5 bases, with 14 bases remaining between them. Germline V gene sequence: CDR1 MGHRA, CDR2 YSYEKL.